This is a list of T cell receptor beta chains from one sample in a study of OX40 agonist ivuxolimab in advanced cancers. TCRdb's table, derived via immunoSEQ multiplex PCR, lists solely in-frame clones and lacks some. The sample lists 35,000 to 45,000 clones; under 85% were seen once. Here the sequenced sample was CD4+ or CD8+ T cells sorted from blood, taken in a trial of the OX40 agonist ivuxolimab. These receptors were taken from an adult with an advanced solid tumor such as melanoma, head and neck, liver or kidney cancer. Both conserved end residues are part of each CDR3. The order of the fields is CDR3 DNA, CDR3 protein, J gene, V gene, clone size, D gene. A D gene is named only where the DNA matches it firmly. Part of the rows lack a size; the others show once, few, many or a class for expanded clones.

TGTGCCAGCAGCCCACGACAGGGAAGCTCCTACAATGAGCAGTTCTTC CASSPRQGSSYNEQFF TRBJ2-1 TRBV13 NA TRBD1
TGTGCCAGCAGCTTAGGGGTAGGGGAAAAACTGTTTTTT CASSLGVGEKLFF TRBJ1-4 TRBV7-9 NA NA
TGTGCCAGCAGTTACACCCCCAGGGGCACCGGGGAGCTGTTTTTT CASSYTPRGTGELFF TRBJ2-2 TRBV6-5 NA NA
TGTGCCAGCAAGACAGGGGGGGGGTACGAGCAGTACTTC CASKTGGGYEQYF TRBJ2-7 TRBV27 NA TRBD1
TGTGCCACCAGAAAATACAGGACCGGGGAGCAGTTCTTC CATRKYRTGEQFF TRBJ2-1 TRBV15 few NA
TGCGCCAGCAGCACCGGACAGGGGGCTATTCAGCAGTACTTC CASSTGQGAIQQYF TRBJ2-7 TRBV5-1 NA TRBD1
TGCGCCAGCAGCCCTAGACTAGCGGGGGACCTTTACAATGAGCAGTTCTTC CASSPRLAGDLYNEQFF TRBJ2-1 TRBV4-3 once TRBD2
TGCGTCAGCAGCCAAGATCTTCCGGGCTCCCCCAATGGCTACACCTTC CVSSQDLPGSPNGYTF TRBJ1-2 TRBV4-1 NA NA
TGTGCCAGCAGTTACTCGGGGGGCACTGAAGCTTTCTTT CASSYSGGTEAFF TRBJ1-1 TRBV6-5 few NA
TGTGCCAGCTCACCCAAGACCGGGACAGGGATTTCCACTGAAGCTTTCTTT CASSPKTGTGISTEAFF TRBJ1-1 TRBV18 NA TRBD1
TGTGCCAGCAGCATTGGGACTAGCGGGTACAATGAGCAGTTCTTC CASSIGTSGYNEQFF TRBJ2-1 TRBV6-5 NA TRBD2
TGTGCCAGCAGTTTAAGTAGCGGGACGGGAGTCTACGAGCAGTACTTC CASSLSSGTGVYEQYF TRBJ2-7 TRBV27 NA TRBD2
TGTGCCAGCAGTTTGTTTTCGGGGGCCCAATCCTACGAGCAGTACTTC CASSLFSGAQSYEQYF TRBJ2-7 TRBV28 NA NA
TGCGCCAGCAGCCACCTACTAGGGGACAATGAGCAGTTCTTC CASSHLLGDNEQFF TRBJ2-1 TRBV4-1 NA NA
TGTGCCACGTATACAGGGGGTGATTGTGGGACCCAGTACTTC CATYTGGDCGTQYF TRBJ2-5 TRBV27 NA TRBD1
TGTGCCAGCAGCGCGGATACAGGGTTGAGCACAGATACGCAGTATTTT CASSADTGLSTDTQYF TRBJ2-3 TRBV9 NA NA
TGTGCCAGCAGTAGGTCCGCCGCTCAGCCCCAGCATTTT CASSRSAAQPQHF TRBJ1-5 TRBV6-5 NA NA
TGTGCCAGCAGCTTATCAGGACAGAGGTTCTTC CASSLSGQRFF TRBJ2-1 TRBV11-2 once NA